These T cell receptor beta chains were read from a single sample in a study of shared clonotypes between healthy human individuals. Assay: immunoSEQ multiplex PCR; the TCRdb copy retains only in-frame clones and omits some. Of about 690,000 clones in the sample, 90% were seen once. The specimen sequenced was memory CD8+ T cells from PBMCs. The source is a man in his late teens or twenties in good health. Some clones in this sample may be carry-over from other donors' samples. Both conserved end residues are part of each CDR3. The D gene is left open where the match is weak. Where a row states a size, it is once, few, many or the class of an expanded clone; other rows omit it.

d_gene,j_gene,abundance,v_gene,CDR3nt,CDR3aa
.,TRBJ2-5,once,TRBV7-3,TGTGCCAGCAGCCTGCACCCCGGGGCTCAAGAGACCCAGTACTTC,CASSLHPGAQETQYF
.,TRBJ2-5,.,TRBV5-1,TGCGCCAGCAGGTCTACTCTTAAAGAGACCCAGTACTTC,CASRSTLKETQYF
TRBD1,TRBJ2-7,medium-sized,TRBV11-2,TGTGCCAGCAGACCCGGGGGACAGGGAGACTACGAGCAGTACTTC,CASRPGGQGDYEQYF
.,TRBJ1-4,.,TRBV4-1,TGCGCCAGCAGCCAAGTGGGTACTGATCCCCGCCATGAAAAACTGTTTTTT,CASSQVGTDPRHEKLFF
.,TRBJ1-1,.,TRBV13,TGTGCCAGCAGCATAGGGCCGGTTGAAGCTTTCTTT,CASSIGPVEAFF
.,TRBJ2-2,.,TRBV27,TGTGCCAGCAAGAAGGGCCAGGTGACGAACACCGGGGAGCTGTTTTTT,CASKKGQVTNTGELFF
.,TRBJ2-3,few,TRBV11-3,TGTGCCAGCAGCGACCCAGGTGATACGCAGTATTTT,CASSDPGDTQYF
TRBD1,TRBJ1-1,.,TRBV5-1,TGCGCCAGCGCGACAACAGGGGGCTTCACTGAAGCTTTCTTT,CASATTGGFTEAFF
.,TRBJ2-4,.,TRBV28,TGTGCCAGCAGTTTAACCCCAGGCTCCAAAAACATTCAGTACTTC,CASSLTPGSKNIQYF
.,TRBJ1-1,.,TRBV27,TGTGCCAGCAGTTTTGCGGGGGAAGGCACTGAAGCTTTCTTT,CASSFAGEGTEAFF
.,TRBJ2-2,once,TRBV9,TGTGCCAGCAGCCCAGTCGGTGAGGCGAACACCGGGGAGCTGTTTTTT,CASSPVGEANTGELFF
.,TRBJ2-2,.,TRBV27,TGTGCCAGCAGTTTTGGCACCGGGGAGCTGTTTTTT,CASSFGTGELFF
.,TRBJ2-7,.,TRBV6-1,TGTGCCAGCAGTGAAACGAGACGGGTATCCTACGAGCAGTACTTC,CASSETRRVSYEQYF
TRBD1,TRBJ1-4,.,TRBV15,TGTGCCACCGCGGAGGGGGCCTCTGAAAAACTGTTTTTT,CATAEGASEKLFF
.,TRBJ2-6,.,TRBV19,TGTGCCAGTAGGGCATCCAGCTCTGGGGCCAACGTCCTGACTTTC,CASRASSSGANVLTF
.,TRBJ2-7,once,TRBV28,TGTGCCAGCACCCTAAAACGAGGGGGTTTGTACGAGCAGTACTTC,CASTLKRGGLYEQYF
TRBD1,TRBJ2-5,.,TRBV5-6,TGTGCCAGCAGCTTGGGGGGACAGGGAGGAGAGACCCAGTACTTC,CASSLGGQGGETQYF
.,TRBJ2-7,.,TRBV28,TGTGCCAGCAGTTGGGGAGCCCAGTACGAGCAGTACTTC,CASSWGAQYEQYF
.,TRBJ2-3,.,TRBV9,TGTGCCAGCAGCGTATCTGGCACAGATACGCAGTATTTT,CASSVSGTDTQYF
.,TRBJ2-2,.,TRBV11-1,TGTGCCAGCAGCTTCGGACTCAGTTACGACACCGGGGAGCTGTTTTTT,CASSFGLSYDTGELFF
.,TRBJ1-6,.,TRBV27,TGTGCCAGCAGTCCAAACAGCTATTCACCCCTCCACTTT,CASSPNSYSPLHF
.,TRBJ1-5,.,TRBV6-6,TGTGCCAGCAGCCCCCCGGCAGGGCATCAGCCCCAGCATTTT,CASSPPAGHQPQHF
.,TRBJ1-5,.,TRBV28,TGTGCCAGCCTACGAGGGCAGAATCAGCCCCAGCATTTT,CASLRGQNQPQHF
TRBD2,TRBJ2-1,.,TRBV5-4,TGTGCCAGCAGCCTAAAGCGGGAGTTGTACAATGAGCAGTTCTTC,CASSLKRELYNEQFF
.,TRBJ1-2,.,TRBV4-1,TGCGCCAGCAGCCAAACCCGCGGCCACTATGGCTACACCTTC,CASSQTRGHYGYTF
.,TRBJ2-7,.,TRBV27,TGTGCCAGCAGTACCGACGCAATGTACGAGCAGTACTTC,CASSTDAMYEQYF